The 10 T cell receptor beta chains reported below all come from one sample, sequenced in a study of blood T cell repertoires in COVID-19. Sequencing was performed with immunoSEQ multiplex PCR; in TCRdb, only in-frame clones are kept and a portion is missing. The sample shows around 71,000 clones, around nine tenths of them seen only once. The sample consisted of peripheral blood. The origin of the receptors is a woman aged 55 to 70 with acute or convalescent COVID-19.

CDR3 DNA sequence: TGTGCCAGCAGGGGGACAGTATATAATTCACCCCTCCACTTT. This translates into CASRGTVYNSPLHF. The chain combines TRBV28 with TRBJ1-6, with 7 positions matching TRBD1. CDR3 length: 14 residues. V shed 6 bases, J shed 4 bases, and the junction held 3 bases outside the gene matches. Germline values: CDR1 MDHEN, CDR2 SYDVKM.

This sequence joins TRBV27 and TRBJ2-7; 11 nucleotides match TRBD2. V lost 0 bases and J lost 3; bases outside the gene matches: 4. The CDR3 length is 16 residues. The germline V gene has CDR1 MNHEY and CDR2 SMNVEV (reference sequence). CDR3 sequence reads: CASSLSGTSGRYEQYF. The CDR3 DNA reads as TGTGCCAGCAGTTTATCGGGGACTAGCGGTCGCTACGAGCAGTACTTC.

The chain links TRBV5-4 to TRBJ2-4, with 7 bases fitting TRBD2. Germline V gene sequence: CDR1 SGHNT, CDR2 YYREEE (reference sequence). CDR3 length equals 14 residues. Trimming took 4 bases from V and 2 from J; bases not matched to a gene: 3. The CDR3 here is CASSGSGSKNIQYF. The DNA of the CDR3 is TGTGCCAGCAGCGGTAGCGGGTCCAAAAACATTCAGTACTTC.

The chain has TRBV7-9 and TRBJ2-1; 8 bases are shared with TRBD2. CDR3 length: 15 residues. Germline V gene lookup returns CDR1 SEHNR and CDR2 FQNEAQ (reference sequence). Trimming at V came to 3 bases and at J to 9 bases, leaving 10 bases not matched to a gene. The CDR3 is CASSFFSGTRGEQFF. CDR3 sequence (DNA): TGTGCCAGCAGCTTTTTTAGCGGGACGCGGGGTGAGCAGTTCTTC.

V and J are TRBV5-1 and TRBJ2-3; TRBD2 matches 14 bases. V lost 4 bases to trimming and J lost 3 bases; unmatched junction nucleotides: 13. Germline values: CDR1 SGHRS, CDR2 YFSETQ. This CDR3 region has 19 residues. The CDR3 region has the DNA TGCGCCAGCAGCGTCGGACTAGCGGGAGGCCGGGGGGTTACAGATACGCAGTATTTT. Translating gives CASSVGLAGGRGVTDTQYF.

This chain joins TRBV6-5 and TRBJ1-1, with 7 bases fitting TRBD1. The ends lost 4 bases at V and 3 bases at J; junction bases unmatched: 2. Per germline, CDR1 MNHEY and CDR2 SVGAGI. CDR3 length equals 13 residues. The CDR3: CASSLQGDTEAFF. The DNA of the CDR3 is TGTGCCAGCAGTTTGCAGGGGGACACTGAAGCTTTCTTT.

The chain couples TRBV7-3 to TRBJ2-2; 8 bases line up with TRBD2. Germline values: CDR1 SGHTA, CDR2 FQGTGA. This CDR3 has 16 amino acids. The trim removed 0 bases at V and 8 bases at J, leaving 8 bases unmatched. CDR3 in DNA: TGTGCCAGCAGCTTAACATCGTCGGGAGGGCCAGGGGAGCTGTTTTTT. It encodes CASSLTSSGGPGELFF.

The V call is TRBV11-2, the J call TRBJ2-7; 13 bases align to TRBD2. Trimming took 5 bases from V and 3 from J; bases not matched to a gene: 4. This CDR3 spans 15 amino acids. CDR1 is SGHAT, CDR2 FQNNGV, per germline. For the CDR3, the DNA is TGTGCCAGCAGCCTCGGGACTAGCGGGGTCTACGAGCAGTACTTC. It specifies CASSLGTSGVYEQYF.

The chain uses TRBV6-2 or TRBV6-3 and TRBJ2-7, with D possibly matching TRBD1 (6 bases). V was trimmed by 5 bases and J by 3 bases, leaving 14 bases between them. CDR1 and CDR2 from the germline V gene are MNHEY and SVGEGT. This CDR3 has 14 amino acids. The CDR3 sequence: CASSPRDKIYEQYF. The CDR3 DNA reads as TGTGCCAGCAGTCCACGGGACAAAATCTACGAGCAGTACTTC.

This chain uses TRBV28 with TRBJ1-2, with D possibly matching TRBD1 (5 bases). CDR1 and CDR2 from the germline V gene are MDHEN and SYDVKM. The CDR3 covers 15 residues. Trimming took 2 bases from V and 6 from J, leaving 16 bases between them. The CDR3 is CASSLLPGNGNGYTF. The CDR3 bases are TGTGCCAGCAGTTTACTCCCAGGGAACGGTAATGGCTACACCTTC.